Listed below are T cell receptor beta chains from one sample, sequenced in a study of CD8 T cells in Susac syndrome. TCRdb reprocessed the immunoSEQ multiplex PCR reads with MiXCR, giving one entry per CDR3 protein. This sample has 130,000 to 150,000 distinct CDR3 sequences, with around 94% found just once. Material for sequencing was CD4+ T cells from PBMCs. Every receptor here comes from a human donor in good health. Both conserved end residues are part of each CDR3. Each record gives: clone size, V gene, D gene, J gene, CDR3 DNA, CDR3 protein. The D gene is left open where the match is weak. Size is stated for part of the rows, as once, few or many counts, or as a class when the clone is expanded.

once,TRBV3-1,NA,TRBJ2-7,TGTGCCAGCAGCCCTATTCGTTCCAGCTACGAGCAGTACTTC,CASSPIRSSYEQYF
NA,TRBV7-9,TRBD1,TRBJ1-1,TGTGCCAGCAGCTTAGGGGAGGGACAGGGTAACACTGAAGCTTTCTTT,CASSLGEGQGNTEAFF
NA,TRBV5-7,NA,TRBJ2-5,TGTGCCAGCAGCTTGGTCGGCAGGGAAAATGGGACCCAGTACTTC,CASSLVGRENGTQYF
NA,TRBV12-3/TRBV12-4,NA,TRBJ1-5,TGTGCCAGCAGCCCCACCGACGCCGGGACAATAAATCAGCCCCAGCATTTT,CASSPTDAGTINQPQHF
NA,TRBV5-1,NA,TRBJ1-4,TGCGCCAGCAGCTTGGGAGACCGAATAGGTGAAAAACTGTTTTTT,CASSLGDRIGEKLFF
NA,TRBV6-5,TRBD1,TRBJ2-3,TGTGCCAGCTCCCTCGGACAGGTCACAGATACGCAGTATTTT,CASSLGQVTDTQYF
NA,TRBV29-1,NA,TRBJ1-5,TGCAGCGTCGGTGACGGAAGCAATCAGCCCCAGCATTTT,CSVGDGSNQPQHF
NA,TRBV7-3,TRBD2,TRBJ2-2,TGTGCCAGCAGTCAGCCGGGACTAGCGGGCACCGGGGAGCTGTTTTTT,CASSQPGLAGTGELFF
once,TRBV29-1,NA,TRBJ2-7,TGCAGCGTTAAAGGACGGTCGACCTACGAGCAGTACTTC,CSVKGRSTYEQYF
NA,TRBV29-1,TRBD1,TRBJ1-2,TGCAGCGTTTTACCGGGACAGGAGCCTAGCTATGGCTACACCTTC,CSVLPGQEPSYGYTF
once,TRBV29-1,NA,TRBJ1-2,TGCAGCGCTCGCGGGGGCCAGGGGGGCTACACCTTC,CSARGGQGGYTF
NA,TRBV27,NA,TRBJ1-1,TGTGCCAGCTTTAGGGATACTGAAGCTTTCTTT,CASFRDTEAFF
once,TRBV18,TRBD1,TRBJ2-7,TGTGCCAGCTCACCACGGACAGGCTGGGCGTTTTACGAGCAGTACTTC,CASSPRTGWAFYEQYF
NA,TRBV12-3/TRBV12-4,NA,TRBJ2-3,TGTGCCAGCAGTTTGGGCGGCCAGAAGGGGTATTTT,CASSLGGQKGYF
NA,TRBV5-4,NA,TRBJ1-2,TGTGCCAGCAGGCCCGGGACGGACTACTATGGCTACACCTTC,CASRPGTDYYGYTF
few,TRBV6-1,TRBD1,TRBJ2-7,TGTGCCAGCAGTGAAGCCGGGACAGGGGCCTACGAGCAGTACTTC,CASSEAGTGAYEQYF
NA,TRBV5-4,NA,TRBJ2-7,TGTGCCAGCAGCTTGGAGCAGGGTAACTACGAGCAGTACTTC,CASSLEQGNYEQYF
few,TRBV9,NA,TRBJ1-2,TGTGCCAGCAGCGTAGAGGGGCACTATGGCTACACCTTC,CASSVEGHYGYTF
NA,TRBV20-1,TRBD1,TRBJ1-5,TGCAGTGCTAGTGCGGGACAGAGCAATCAGCCCCAGCATTTT,CSASAGQSNQPQHF
NA,TRBV2,NA,TRBJ1-3,TGTGCCAGCAAGGGAGAAGGGGAGACCATATATTTT,CASKGEGETIYF
NA,TRBV18,NA,TRBJ2-5,TGTGCCAGCTCACCCGGACGGACCCAAGAGACCCAGTACTTC,CASSPGRTQETQYF
NA,TRBV3-1,TRBD2,TRBJ2-2,TGTGCCAGCAGCTCAATGCTAGCGGGGGGCACCGGGGAGCTGTTTTTT,CASSSMLAGGTGELFF
once,TRBV20-1,TRBD2,TRBJ2-1,TGCAGTGCCAACAGACTAGCGGGATCCCACAATGAGCAGTTCTTC,CSANRLAGSHNEQFF